This entry is about one TCR beta chain. Authors' analysis steps: Using reference gene primer amplification, nucleated cell counts were estimated. Data came from immunoSEQ multiplex PCR; TCRdb stores just in-frame clones and leaves some out. V and J calls and clone size are those listed in that table; D and trimming were worked out from the DNA. The table has about 260,000 clones, approximately 90% seen once. The data were obtained in a study of blood T cell repertoires in COVID-19. On the study more broadly: T cells, B-cell-depleted T cells, or PBMCs supplied cDNA or gDNA.

Germline lookup yields CDR1 MDHEN and CDR2 SYDVKM. After removal of 7 bases from V and 1 base from J, the junction contained 16 bases not matched to a gene. There are 19 residues in the CDR3. This TCR was recovered from a young man with active or convalescent COVID-19. The source material was peripheral blood. The chain carries TRBV28 and TRBJ2-2, with TRBD2 matching 9 bases. CDR3 bases: TGTGCCAGCAAACCGGCCGAGGCTAGCGGGGATAGGAACACCGGGGAGCTGTTTTTT. Translating gives CASKPAEASGDRNTGELFF.